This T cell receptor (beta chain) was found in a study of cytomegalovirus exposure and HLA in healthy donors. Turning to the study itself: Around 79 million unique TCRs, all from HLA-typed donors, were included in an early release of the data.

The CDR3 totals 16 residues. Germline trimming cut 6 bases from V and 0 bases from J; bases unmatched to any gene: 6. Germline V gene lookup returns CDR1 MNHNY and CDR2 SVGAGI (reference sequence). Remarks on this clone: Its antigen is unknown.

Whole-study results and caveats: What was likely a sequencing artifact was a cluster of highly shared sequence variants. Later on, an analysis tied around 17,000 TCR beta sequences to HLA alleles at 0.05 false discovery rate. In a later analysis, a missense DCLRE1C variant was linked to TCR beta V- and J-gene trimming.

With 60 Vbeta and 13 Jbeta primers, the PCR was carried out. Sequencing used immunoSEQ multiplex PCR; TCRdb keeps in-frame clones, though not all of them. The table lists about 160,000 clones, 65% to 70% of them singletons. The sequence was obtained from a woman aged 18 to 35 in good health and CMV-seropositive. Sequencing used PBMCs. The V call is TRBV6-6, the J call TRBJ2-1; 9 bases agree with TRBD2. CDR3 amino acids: CASSLSSGISYNEQFF. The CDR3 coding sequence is TGTGCCAGCAGCCTCTCTAGCGGGATCTCCTACAATGAGCAGTTCTTC.